This T cell receptor beta chain was sequenced during a study of beta chain features in type 1 diabetes. Expressed TCRB transcripts were sequenced because the entire RNA isolate underwent reverse transcription. Only in-frame clones appear in the TCRdb table, and some are missing; sequencing was by immunoSEQ multiplex PCR. Here the sample spans around 600,000 clones, 12% being singletons. Every single donor gave one heparinised blood draw, and these averaged about 120 mL. A note on this clone: Its antigen is not known. Within the sample, other DNA sequences also encode this same CDR3.

Study outcomes and limitations: A greater similarity of naive, central memory and Treg TCRB repertoires was seen among patients than among healthy donors. Type 1 diabetes patients had moderately but significantly shorter TCRB CDR3s in all four CD4+ subsets. Because the template was cDNA, high-expressing cells might be over-represented. The study found fewer insertions and more deletions at VDJ junctions in type 1 diabetes patients.

Germline V lookup: CDR1 SGHDN, CDR2 FVKESK. The CDR3 sequence is 13 residues long. Trimming removed 1 base at V and 2 bases at J, with 5 bases between. Sequenced: naive CD4+ T cells from blood. This TCR came from a man aged 30-40 years with type 1 diabetes. The rearrangement joins TRBV14 to TRBJ1-2, with unresolved D. CDR3 in amino acids: CASSQGLNYGYTF. The CDR3 DNA reads TGTGCCAGCAGCCAAGGTCTCAACTATGGCTACACCTTC.